These 25 T cell receptor beta chains were all obtained from the same sample, sequenced in a study of OX40 agonist ivuxolimab in advanced cancers. Method: immunoSEQ multiplex PCR; TCRdb's copy keeps in-frame clones and lacks some. This sample has 65,000 to 70,000 clones, with about 85% found just once. The starting material was CD4+ or CD8+ T cells sorted from blood, obtained in a trial of the OX40 agonist ivuxolimab. Receptor source: an adult with an advanced solid tumor such as melanoma, head and neck, liver or kidney cancer.

V gene TRBV6-1 combines with J gene TRBJ1-1, with D perhaps matching TRBD1 (5 bases). The germline V gene has CDR1 MNHNS and CDR2 SASEGT. The V end lost 6 bases, the J end lost 1 base, and 12 bases lay between the germline ends. The CDR3 covers 14 residues. In DNA form, the CDR3 reads TGTGCCAGCAGCCCAGGGACGGCGAACACTGAAGCTTTCTTT. Residues: CASSPGTANTEAFF.

This clone was recorded once. The gene calls are TRBV4-1 and TRBJ1-1, with D perhaps TRBD1 (5 bases). CDR1 is MGHRA and CDR2 is YSYEKL in the germline V gene. The CDR3 is 14 residues long. Trimming shortened V by 4 bases and J by 3 bases, and 12 bases separated the two germline ends. Here the CDR3 DNA reads TGCGCCAGCAGCCTTTCAGGGCCCGACACTGAAGCTTTCTTT. Translated: CASSLSGPDTEAFF.

Turning to this clone: The junction shows a germline mismatch at one end, possibly a read error. The genes are TRBV19 and TRBJ2-1; 9 bases are a match to TRBD2. Germline assignment: CDR1 LNHDA and CDR2 SQIVND (reference sequence). This CDR3 has 15 residues. The CDR3: CASNIAGESYNEQFF. The CDR3 DNA sequence: TGTGCCAGTAATATAGCGGGAGAATCCTACAATGAGCAGTTCTTC. Together with reference TRBV19 and TRBJ2-1, the CDR3 gives the full variable domain: DGGITQSPKYLFRKEGQNVTLSCEQNLNHDAMYWYRQDPGQGLRLIYYSQIVNDFQKGDIAEGYSVSREKKESFPLTVTSAQKNPTAFYLCASNIAGESYNEQFFGPGTRLTVL.

The chain is built from TRBV5-1 and TRBJ2-1; D call uncertain. The germline CDR1 and CDR2 sequences are SGHRS and YFSETQ. The CDR3 is made up of 15 amino acids. V lost 4 bases to trimming and J lost 1 base, with 12 bases between them. In DNA form, the CDR3 reads TGCGCCAGCAGCACCGTACCGGGTTCCTACAATGAGCAGTTCTTC. Translated, it gives CASSTVPGSYNEQFF.

This clone was recorded only once. The chain couples TRBV6-5 to TRBJ1-1; the D gene is possibly TRBD1 (6 bases). V shed 8 bases and J shed 4 bases, with 14 bases lying between them. The germline V gene has CDR1 MNHEY and CDR2 SVGAGI. The CDR3 totals 13 residues. The CDR3 nucleotides are TGTGCCAGCTCCATGGGACACCGCACTGAAGCTTTCTTT. Its translation is CASSMGHRTEAFF.

The chain employs TRBV29-1 and TRBJ2-2; D is uncertain. There are 14 residues in the CDR3. The V end was cut by 5 bases, the J end by 1 base, with 11 bases between. Germline CDR1 and CDR2: SQVTM and ANQGSEA. CDR3 bases: TGCAGCGTTTTCGTTAAAGGGAACACCGGGGAGCTGTTTTTT. It encodes CSVFVKGNTGELFF.

J is TRBJ1-1 and V is TRBV30; TRBD1 might be the D (5 bases). There are 15 residues in the CDR3. Between the trimmed V and J ends, which lost 0 bases and 0 bases, there was a span of 11 bases. Germline-derived CDR1 and CDR2 are GTSNPN and SVGIG (reference sequence). CDR3 sequence reads: CAWSVLTGMNTEAFF. CDR3 DNA: TGTGCCTGGAGTGTACTTACAGGAATGAACACTGAAGCTTTCTTT.

The chain joins TRBV10-1 to TRBJ2-7; D is undetermined. The length of the CDR3 is 13 residues. The V end was cut by 2 bases, the J end by 5 bases, with 10 bases between. CDR1 is WNHNN and CDR2 is SYGVQD in the germline V gene (reference sequence). CDR3 region: CASSERSLDEQYF. For the CDR3, the DNA is TGCGCCAGCAGTGAGAGGAGCCTAGACGAGCAGTACTTC.

DNA of the CDR3: TGTGCCAGTAGTATAGGGCCTTCCACCTACAATGAGCAGTTCTTC. It is translated as CASSIGPSTYNEQFF. V is TRBV19 and J is TRBJ2-1, with D unclear. The germline V and J ends were trimmed by 1 base and 2 bases, with 9 bases remaining between them. The germline CDR1 and CDR2 sequences are LNHDA and SQIVND (reference sequence). CDR3 size: 15 residues.

V usage is TRBV7-7 and J usage is TRBJ2-5; D ambiguous. This CDR3 spans 13 amino acids. The ends were cut back, 5 bases at V and 5 bases at J, with 12 bases in the middle. Germline V gives CDR1 SSHAT, CDR2 FNYEAQ (reference sequence). CDR3 region: CASSQNLRETQYF. The DNA of the CDR3 is TGTGCCAGCAGCCAGAATTTGCGGGAGACCCAGTACTTC.

The chain recombines TRBV6-1 with TRBJ2-4; D might be TRBD2 (6 bases). Between the trimmed V and J ends, which lost 0 bases and 4 bases, there was a span of 16 bases. The CDR3 has 17 residues. Germline values: CDR1 MNHNS, CDR2 SASEGT. CDR3 amino acids: CASSEAPEGSQKNIQYF. In DNA, the CDR3 is TGTGCCAGCAGTGAAGCGCCGGAGGGCAGTCAGAAAAACATTCAGTACTTC.

This clone was counted a single time. The genes are TRBV6-6 and TRBJ2-2; D is unclear. Germline CDR1 is MNHNY and CDR2 is SVGAGI (reference sequence). The V and J ends lost 2 bases and 4 bases respectively, with 8 bases between them. The CDR3 is 14 amino acids. The CDR3 DNA sequence: TGTGCCAGCAGTTACGCCTCGGGCACCGGGGAGCTGTTTTTT. Protein sequence: CASSYASGTGELFF.

The V gene is TRBV2, the J gene TRBJ1-1; no reliable D call. CDR1 SNHLY and CDR2 FYNNEI come from the germline V gene. V was cut by 7 bases and J by 1 base, with 7 bases left in between. The CDR3 runs to 12 residues. The CDR3 loop reads CASNKGNTEAFF. For the CDR3, the DNA is TGTGCCAGCAATAAGGGGAACACTGAAGCTTTCTTT.

This rearrangement joins TRBV7-2 to TRBJ1-5, with D possibly being TRBD1 (6 bases). Germline V gene sequence: CDR1 SGHTA, CDR2 FQGNSA. The CDR3 sequence is 15 residues long. V was shortened by 5 bases and J by 9 bases, with 20 bases between the two germline ends. The chain's CDR3 is CASSLGGGAPGPQHF. The CDR3 DNA is TGTGCCAGCAGCCTTGGGGGGGGCGCTCCCGGGCCCCAGCATTTT.

The chain combines TRBV6-1 with TRBJ1-4; D gene ambiguous. The CDR3 has 13 amino acids. CDR1 is MNHNS and CDR2 is SASEGT in the germline V gene. The V gene lost 2 bases and the J gene lost 6 bases, with 7 bases spanning the gap. DNA of the CDR3: TGTGCCAGCAGTGAACGAGACTATGAAAAACTGTTTTTT. It is translated as CASSERDYEKLFF.

V gene TRBV18 combines with J gene TRBJ2-1, with 11 bases that match TRBD2. V shed 0 bases and J 6 bases; nucleotides not matched to a gene: 1. CDR3 size: 15 residues. Germline V CDR1 and CDR2: KGHSH, LQKENI. CDR3 in amino acids: CASSPPSGRGNEQFF. The CDR3, as DNA: TGTGCCAGCTCACCACCTAGCGGGAGGGGCAATGAGCAGTTCTTC.

The rearrangement uses TRBV19 and TRBJ1-5; weak D call: TRBD1 (6 bases). V was trimmed by 4 bases and J by 3 bases, leaving 19 bases between them. The CDR3 has 17 amino acids. The germline gives CDR1 LNHDA, CDR2 SQIVND (reference sequence). DNA of the CDR3: TGTGCCAGTAGTACAACAACCAAAACAGGGCTCAATCAGCCCCAGCATTTT. Its translation: CASSTTTKTGLNQPQHF.

This rearrangement joins TRBV4-1 to TRBJ2-5; a weak D match, TRBD2 (7 bases). This CDR3 has 15 residues. Trimming shortened V by 1 base and J by 4 bases, and 13 bases separated the two germline ends. Looked up from germline, CDR1 is MGHRA and CDR2 is YSYEKL. The CDR3 sequence: CASSQGAGAGETQYF. DNA of the CDR3: TGCGCCAGCAGCCAAGGGGCGGGGGCCGGAGAGACCCAGTACTTC.

J is TRBJ2-5 and V is TRBV6-5; 11 nucleotides match TRBD1. The junction had 8 bases not matched to a gene; V was cut back by 6 bases and J by 5 bases. The CDR3 spans 15 residues. The germline CDR1 and CDR2 sequences are MNHEY and SVGAGI. The CDR3 nucleotides are TGTGCCAGCAGGCCGGACAGGGGGCTAGGGGAGACCCAGTACTTC. Amino acid sequence: CASRPDRGLGETQYF.

This chain links TRBV6-6 with TRBJ2-7; 11 bases agree with TRBD2. The CDR3 has 15 residues. V trimming: 7 bases; J trimming: 2 bases; junction bases outside the gene matches: 7. Per germline, CDR1 MNHNY and CDR2 SVGAGI (reference sequence). The CDR3 nucleotides read TGTGCCAGCAACCGAGGGACTAGCGGAACCTACGAGCAGTACTTC. It yields the protein CASNRGTSGTYEQYF.

The chain employs TRBV10-3 and TRBJ1-5; tentatively, D is TRBD1 (5 bases). The CDR3 consists of 17 residues. Looked up from germline, CDR1 is ENHRY and CDR2 is SYGVKD. Deletions cut 0 bases from V and 0 bases from J, with 12 bases between. The CDR3 DNA sequence: TGTGCCATCAGTGAGTCGTTCGGGGGAAATAGCAATCAGCCCCAGCATTTT. Protein: CAISESFGGNSNQPQHF.

This chain joins TRBV5-1 and TRBJ2-5; D gene uncertain. V gave up 4 bases and J gave up 0 bases, with 10 bases separating them. Per the germline V gene, CDR1 is SGHRS and CDR2 is YFSETQ. This CDR3 region has 14 residues. As DNA, the CDR3 is TGCGCCAGCAGCACGGACGGATACCAAGAGACCCAGTACTTC. Amino acid sequence: CASSTDGYQETQYF. The full variable domain, in which reference TRBV5-1 and TRBJ2-5 provide the parts outside the CDR3, is KAGVTQTPRYLIKTRGQQVTLSCSPISGHRSVSWYQQTPGQGLQFLFEYFSETQRNKGNFPGRFSGRQFSNSRSEMNVSTLELGDSALYLCASSTDGYQETQYFGPGTRLLVL.

The DNA of the CDR3 is TGTGCCAGCTCACCACCCGGACGGACCTATGGCTACACCTTC. Translated, it gives CASSPPGRTYGYTF. The chain uses TRBV18 and TRBJ1-2; the D is unclear. Trimming removed 0 bases at V and 4 bases at J, with 9 bases between. CDR1 is KGHSH, CDR2 LQKENI, per germline. The CDR3 length is 14 residues. Combining the CDR3 with reference TRBV18 and TRBJ1-2 gives the whole variable domain NAGVMQNPRHLVRRRGQEARLRCSPMKGHSHVYWYRQLPEEGLKFMVYLQKENIIDESGMPKERFSAEFPKEGPSILRIQQVVRGDSAAYFCASSPPGRTYGYTFGSGTRLTVV.

This clone was seen once. The chain recombines TRBV25-1 with TRBJ1-1; TRBD1 matches 7 bases. The germline V gene encodes CDR1 MGHDK and CDR2 SYGVNS. The CDR3 is 11 residues long. Trimming cost V 8 bases and J 11 bases; bases outside gene matches: 8. CDR3 DNA: TGTGCCAGCCAAGGGGGCGTTAGGGCTTTCTTT. Protein product: CASQGGVRAFF.

This clone appeared once. The rearrangement links TRBV7-6 to TRBJ1-1; tentative D call: TRBD1 (6 bases). The CDR3 consists of 15 residues. The V end was cut by 3 bases, the J end by 0 bases, with 11 bases between. CDR1 and CDR2 from the germline V gene are SGHVS and FNYEAQ. The CDR3 reads CASSFVQGMNTEAFF. Here the CDR3 DNA reads TGTGCCAGCAGCTTTGTACAGGGCATGAACACTGAAGCTTTCTTT. The whole variable domain, filled in from reference TRBV7-6 and TRBJ1-1, reads GAGVSQSPRYKVTKRGQDVALRCDPISGHVSLYWYRQALGQGPEFLTYFNYEAQQDKSGLPNDRFSAERPEGSISTLTIQRTEQRDSAMYRCASSFVQGMNTEAFFGQGTRLTVV.